The 29 T cell receptor beta chains presented below share a single source sample, sequenced in a study of tumor-infiltrating lymphocytes in glioblastoma multiforme. TCR beta libraries were built from RNA through three nested multiplex PCR rounds using modified ARM-PCR. TCRdb called the multiplex PCR reads again in MiXCR, with one record for every CDR3 protein. The profile shows 15,000 to 20,000 distinct CDR3 sequences, 55% to 70% of them singletons. Sequenced input: peripheral blood. The receptors stem from a male donor with glioblastoma.

This clonotype was observed many times. As the CDR3 is not closed by the conserved phenylalanine or tryptophan, this likely results from a read error. The chain recombines TRBV14 with TRBJ1-2; D unclear. V lost 1 base to trimming and J lost 8 bases, with 8 bases between them. This CDR3 is 12 amino acids long. Germline V CDR1 and CDR2: SGHDN, FVKESK. CDR3 residues: CASSQGVVGYTL. CDR3 sequence (DNA): TGTGCCAGCAGCCAAGGAGTCGTCGGCTACACCCTC.

For this clonotype: At one end the junction does not follow the germline gene, possibly because of a read error. This chain uses TRBV5-4 with TRBJ2-3; no clear D gene. Germline CDR1 and CDR2: SGHNT and YYREEE (reference sequence). The CDR3 runs to 15 residues. The CDR3 is CASSLESRTTETQYF. Here the CDR3 DNA reads TGTGCCAGCAGCTTGGAGAGTAGAACCACAGAAACGCAGTATTTT.

This clonotype was detected only once. One end of the junction fails to match germline, which may point to a read error. The CDR3 DNA reads as TGTGCCAGCAGCCCACTACTCCAGTGGGCAGATACGGAGTATTTT. This codes for CASSPLLQWADTEYF. The chain carries TRBV11-2 and TRBJ2-3; no clear D. The CDR3 spans 15 residues. CDR1 is SGHAT and CDR2 is FQNNGV in the germline V gene. Full variable domain (remainder filled in from reference TRBV11-2 and TRBJ2-3): EAGVAQSPRYKIIEKRQSVAFWCNPISGHATLYWYQQILGQGPKLLIQFQNNGVVDDSQLPKDRFSAERLKGVDSTLKIQPAKLEDSAVYLCASSPLLQWADTEYFGPGTRLTVL.

This clonotype was seen repeatedly, ten times or more. This chain uses TRBV28 with TRBJ1-3; D possibly corresponds to TRBD1 (6 bases). V lost 4 bases and J lost 3, with 13 bases in between. Germline values: CDR1 MDHEN, CDR2 SYDVKM. CDR3 length: 15 residues. The CDR3 nucleotides are TGTGCCAGCAGTTCCCCGGGACAAGGTGGAAACACCATATATTTT. Translated: CASSSPGQGGNTIYF. The full variable domain, with the rest looked up from reference TRBV28 and TRBJ1-3, is DVKVTQSSRYLVKRTGEKVFLECVQDMDHENMFWYRQDPGLGLRLIYFSYDVKMKEKGDIPEGYSVSREKKERFSLILESASTNQTSMYLCASSSPGQGGNTIYFGEGSWLTVV.

This sequence joins TRBV20-1 and TRBJ2-3; 10 bases line up with TRBD2. CDR1 is DFQATT, CDR2 SNEGSKA, per germline (reference sequence). V gave up 0 bases and J gave up 2 bases; unmatched junction bases: 8. This CDR3 has 17 residues. The DNA for the CDR3 is TGCAGTGCTAGAGATCCCTTAGCGGGGGGAGCCACAGATACGCAGTATTTT. This gives the protein CSARDPLAGGATDTQYF.

This clonotype was recorded at least ten times. The chain recombines TRBV6-5 with TRBJ2-3, with 7 bases matching TRBD2. CDR1 MNHEY and CDR2 SVGAGI come from the germline V gene. The CDR3 covers 16 residues. V dropped 6 bases and J dropped 1; count of bases not matched to a gene: 10. Here the CDR3 reads CASSSVRGEGTDTQYF. CDR3 nucleotides: TGTGCCAGCAGCTCCGTCCGGGGGGAAGGCACAGATACGCAGTATTTT.

As concerns this clonotype: The CDR3 end shows no conserved phenylalanine or tryptophan, and so a read error is likely. The chain couples TRBV11-2 to TRBJ2-7; 8 bases line up with TRBD1. Germline V gene data show CDR1 as SGHAT and CDR2 as FQNNGV. CDR3 length equals 17 residues. The CDR3 bases are TGTGCCATCAGCTTAGAGTCAGGACAGGGACCAATCTACGAGCAGTACTCC. This translates into CAISLESGQGPIYEQYS.

The rearrangement links TRBV24-1 to TRBJ2-3; D is possibly TRBD2 (5 bases). The V gene lost 5 bases and the J gene lost 1 base, with 15 bases spanning the gap. The CDR3 has 16 amino acids. Per germline, CDR1 KGHDR and CDR2 SFDVKD. Written as DNA, the CDR3 is TGTGCCACCAGTGTATCGGCTAGCACCCGCACAGATACGCAGTATTTT. This translates into CATSVSASTRTDTQYF.

Of note for this clonotype: The junction differs from germline at one of its ends, possibly a read error. The V and J genes are TRBV11-2 and TRBJ2-1; D is perhaps TRBD2 (5 bases). Germline V gene lookup returns CDR1 SGHAT and CDR2 FQNNGV. CDR3 length equals 15 residues. The CDR3 nucleotides read TGTGCTAGCAGACTGGACGGGATGCTGAACAATGAGCAGTTCTTC. It yields the protein CASRLDGMLNNEQFF. Variable domain in full (rest from reference TRBV11-2 and TRBJ2-1): EAGVAQSPRYKIIEKRQSVAFWCNPISGHATLYWYQQILGQGPKLLIQFQNNGVVDDSQLPKDRFSAERLKGVDSTLKIQPAKLEDSAVYLCASRLDGMLNNEQFFGPGTRLTVL.

There are many counts of this clonotype. CDR3 sequence: CSASGGFLYNEQFF. CDR3 bases: TGCAGTGCTAGCGGGGGCTTCCTGTACAATGAGCAGTTCTTC. The chain links TRBV20-1 to TRBJ2-1; D assignment may be TRBD1 or TRBD2 (6 bases each). Germline-derived CDR1 and CDR2 are DFQATT and SNEGSKA (reference sequence). The V and J ends lost 3 bases and 4 bases respectively, with 13 bases between them. The CDR3 covers 14 residues.

V is TRBV11-2 and J is TRBJ1-1, with D unclear. Per germline, CDR1 SGHAT and CDR2 FQNNGV. The CDR3 length is 14 residues. V lost 3 bases to trimming and J lost 1 base, with 9 bases between them. Here the CDR3 reads CASSFSWENTEAFF. The CDR3 DNA reads as TGTGCCAGCAGCTTTAGTTGGGAGAACACTGAAGCTTTCTTT. Combining the CDR3 with reference TRBV11-2 and TRBJ1-1 gives the whole variable domain EAGVAQSPRYKIIEKRQSVAFWCNPISGHATLYWYQQILGQGPKLLIQFQNNGVVDDSQLPKDRFSAERLKGVDSTLKIQPAKLEDSAVYLCASSFSWENTEAFFGQGTRLTVV.

This clonotype has more than one count but fewer than ten. Since a much larger clone is just one base distant, this may be a read error. This CDR3 is CASSSAGSNQPQHF. The CDR3 DNA sequence: TGTGCCAGCAGTTCGGCAGGGTCCAATCAGCCCCAGCATTTT. The V and J genes are TRBV6-1 and TRBJ1-5, with D possibly TRBD1 on 5 matching bases. The V and J ends lost 5 bases and 3 bases respectively, with 11 bases between them. This CDR3 comprises 14 residues. Looked up from germline, CDR1 is MNHNS and CDR2 is SASEGT.

This clonotype has only a few counts. A read error may account for a junction end that differs from germline. The rearrangement joins TRBV11-2 to TRBJ1-2; 7 nucleotides match TRBD1. Looked up from germline, CDR1 is SGHAT and CDR2 is FQNNGV. The CDR3 runs to 14 residues. The CDR3 protein is CASSLGAGGYGYTF. CDR3 in DNA: TGTGCCAGCAGTTTAGGGGCAGGGGGTTATGGCTACACATTC.

On this clonotype itself: Relative to the germline gene, one junction end is altered; a read error may explain this. The V and J genes are TRBV29-1 and TRBJ2-3, with 10 bases aligning to TRBD1. This CDR3 comprises 14 residues. The germline V gene has CDR1 SQVTM and CDR2 ANQGSEA. The CDR3 coding sequence is TGCAGCGTAAGGACAGGGGGGCGCACATATACGCAGTATTTT. Residues: CSVRTGGRTYTQYF.

This clonotype has only a few counts. The chain employs TRBV4-2 and TRBJ2-7; a possible D gene is TRBD2 (6 bases). Germline CDR1 and CDR2: LGHNA and YNFKEQ. This CDR3 region has 14 residues. The ends were cut back, 3 bases at V and 7 bases at J, with 16 bases in the middle. Written as DNA, the CDR3 is TGTGCCAGCAGCCAGGCGAGCGGGTCTGGGGAGCAGTACTTC. Translation gives CASSQASGSGEQYF.

This clonotype came up many times. The V call is TRBV7-9, the J call TRBJ2-5; unclear D gene. The ends were cut back, 5 bases at V and 7 bases at J, with 14 bases in the middle. CDR3 length: 13 amino acids. Per germline, CDR1 SEHNR and CDR2 FQNEAQ (reference sequence). The CDR3 nucleotides read TGTGCCAGCAGCGGTGGCAGCCCAGGGACCCAGTACTTC. Its translation is CASSGGSPGTQYF.

This clonotype is a singleton in its sample. The final CDR3 position lacks the conserved phenylalanine or tryptophan, pointing to a likely read error. This chain uses TRBV11-2 with TRBJ2-1; no definite D call. This CDR3 contains 14 residues. With 5 bases removed from V and 7 bases from J, the gap between germline ends came to 15 bases. Germline assignment: CDR1 SGHAT and CDR2 FQNNGV. CDR3 region: CASSPKVYRNEQFL. CDR3 DNA: TGTGCCAGCAGCCCTAAGGTCTACCGGAATGAGCAGTTCCTC.

The genes are TRBV19 and TRBJ1-1, with D possibly TRBD1 on 5 matching bases. The CDR3 contains 13 residues. The V gene lost 3 bases and the J gene lost 1 base, with 6 bases spanning the gap. Per germline, CDR1 LNHDA and CDR2 SQIVND (reference sequence). CDR3: CASSMTANTEAFF. CDR3 coding DNA: TGTGCCAGTAGTATGACAGCGAACACTGAAGCTTTCTTT.

This clonotype was seen only a few times. The DNA of the CDR3 is TGCAGCGTTGTGAGGGGTCAGGGTGCCACTGAAGCTTTCTTT. Protein sequence: CSVVRGQGATEAFF. The chain carries TRBV29-1 and TRBJ1-1; a possible D gene is TRBD1 (5 bases). Germline-derived CDR1 and CDR2 are SQVTM and ANQGSEA. This CDR3 contains 14 residues. Trimming left V 4 bases short and J 4 bases short, with 16 bases between.

This chain connects TRBV11-2 to TRBJ2-2; 7 positions match TRBD2. Trimming removed 0 bases from V and 4 bases from J; junction bases left unmatched: 2. The V gene's germline CDR1 is SGHAT and CDR2 FQNNGV. The length of the CDR3 is 15 residues. CDR3 nucleotide sequence: TGTGCCAGCAGCTTAGAGTCGGGGGGCACCGGGGAGCTGTTTTTT. Its protein is CASSLESGGTGELFF.

This clonotype was counted once. The conserved final phenylalanine or tryptophan is absent from the CDR3, which likely points to a read error. The DNA is left out, because the CDR3 cannot be placed on it with certainty; the CDR3 is given as TCRdb lists it. The chain has TRBV11-2 and TRBJ2-2; the D call in the table, TRBD1, was not verified against the DNA. Ends included, the CDR3 has 16 residues. Germline CDR1 is SGHAT and CDR2 is FQNNGV. CDR3: CASSPARDRVTGELFS.

On this clonotype itself: Given the absence of the conserved phenylalanine or tryptophan at the CDR3 end, a read error is likely. The rearrangement links TRBV11-2 to TRBJ1-5; D may be TRBD1 (5 bases). From germline, CDR1 is SGHAT and CDR2 FQNNGV. V gave up 4 bases and J gave up 4 bases, with 11 bases separating them. The CDR3 totals 14 residues. The CDR3 spells CASSSLQGNQPQHL. CDR3 DNA: TGTGCCAGCAGCTCGCTTCAGGGAAATCAGCCCCAGCATTTA.

In its sample, this clonotype was seen many times. The rearrangement uses TRBV14 and TRBJ1-1; 8 bases are shared with TRBD1. J was trimmed by 4 bases and V by 5 bases; bases with no gene match: 6. There are 14 residues in the CDR3. Germline V lookup: CDR1 SGHDN, CDR2 FVKESK. The CDR3 DNA is TGTGCCAGCAGCTTACAGGGGGATGTCACTGAAGCTTTCTTT. Its translation: CASSLQGDVTEAFF.

Concerning this clonotype itself: At one boundary the junction diverges from the germline segment, which might be a read error. V gene TRBV11-2 combines with J gene TRBJ1-2; D gene uncertain. CDR1 is SGHAT and CDR2 is FQNNGV in the germline V gene. There are 13 residues in the CDR3. The CDR3 nucleotides are TGTGCCTGCAGCTTAGGTGCTGGATATGGCTACACCTTC. Encoded protein: CACSLGAGYGYTF.

This clonotype was observed once. The chain carries TRBV11-2 and TRBJ2-7; 8 nucleotides line up with TRBD2. Per germline, CDR1 SGHAT and CDR2 FQNNGV. The CDR3 loop spans 16 amino acids. The V gene end was trimmed by 7 bases and the J gene end by 1 base; junction bases not matched to a gene: 12. This chain's CDR3 is CASITFSGIQSYEQYF. The CDR3 coding sequence is TGTGCCAGCATTACCTTTAGCGGGATTCAGTCCTACGAGCAGTACTTC. Complete variable domain (other parts from reference TRBV11-2 and TRBJ2-7): EAGVAQSPRYKIIEKRQSVAFWCNPISGHATLYWYQQILGQGPKLLIQFQNNGVVDDSQLPKDRFSAERLKGVDSTLKIQPAKLEDSAVYLCASITFSGIQSYEQYFGPGTRLTVT.

This clonotype was seen a few times. The gene calls are TRBV11-2 and TRBJ2-6; D may be TRBD1 (5 bases). The V gene lost 8 bases and the J gene lost 4 bases, with 9 bases spanning the gap. This CDR3 contains 13 residues. The germline V gene encodes CDR1 SGHAT and CDR2 FQNNGV. CDR3 bases: TGTGCCAGCTTAGGGGCGGGGGCCAACGTCCTGACTTTC. It encodes CASLGAGANVLTF.

Concerning this clonotype: A junction boundary mismatches the germline segment, possibly from a read error. This chain joins TRBV20-1 and TRBJ2-7; 7 bases match TRBD2. Per germline, CDR1 DFQATT and CDR2 SNEGSKA (reference sequence). The CDR3 spans 14 residues. The CDR3, as DNA: TGCAGTGCTAGGAACCTAGCGGATAAGTGGGAGCGGTACTTC. This sequence encodes CSARNLADKWERYF.

The V call is TRBV11-2, the J call TRBJ2-2, with 8 bases that match TRBD1. The germline CDR1 and CDR2 sequences are SGHAT and FQNNGV. The CDR3 is made up of 16 amino acids. The junction had 3 bases not matched to a gene; V was cut back by 2 bases and J by 1 base. CDR3 DNA: TGTGCCAGCAGCTTAAAAGGGACAGGGAACACCGGGGAGCTGTTTTTT. Translated: CASSLKGTGNTGELFF.

The V call is TRBV5-1, the J call TRBJ2-1; 12 bases map to TRBD2. CDR3 length equals 17 residues. The germline V gene has CDR1 SGHRS and CDR2 YFSETQ. The V segment lost 3 bases and the J segment 8 bases; nucleotides outside the gene matches: 12. CDR3 in amino acids: CASSSASGRAVLHEQFF. CDR3 DNA sequence: TGCGCCAGCAGCTCAGCTAGCGGGAGGGCCGTGCTTCATGAGCAGTTCTTC.